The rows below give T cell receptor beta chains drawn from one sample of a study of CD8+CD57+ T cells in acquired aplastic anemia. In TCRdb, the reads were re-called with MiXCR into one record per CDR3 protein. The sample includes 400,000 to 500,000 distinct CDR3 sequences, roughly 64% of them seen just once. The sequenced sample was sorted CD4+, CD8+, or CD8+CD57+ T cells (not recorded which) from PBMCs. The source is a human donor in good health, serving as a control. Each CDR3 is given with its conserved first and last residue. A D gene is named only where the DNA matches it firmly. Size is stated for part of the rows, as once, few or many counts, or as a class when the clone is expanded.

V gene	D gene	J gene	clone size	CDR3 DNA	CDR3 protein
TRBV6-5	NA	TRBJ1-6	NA	TGTGCCAGCAGTTACTCGAGTTGGAGGTCGAGTAATTCACCCCACCACTTT	CASSYSSWRSSNSPHHF
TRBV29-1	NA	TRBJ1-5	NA	TGCAGCGTCTCCGGCCCTGATCTACCCCAGCCTTTT	CSVSGPDLPQPF
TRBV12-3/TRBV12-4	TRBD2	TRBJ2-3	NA	TGTGCCAGCAGTTTCAGCGGGGGGGCAAATACAGATACGCAGTATTTT	CASSFSGGANTDTQYF
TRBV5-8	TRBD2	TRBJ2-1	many	TGTGCCAGCAGCTTGATTAGCGGGGGGGGCAGGAATGAGCAGTTCTTC	CASSLISGGGRNEQFF
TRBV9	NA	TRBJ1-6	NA	TGTGCCAGCAGCTTAGCAGAGTACAGGGTTTCTCCCCTCCACTTT	CASSLAEYRVSPLHF
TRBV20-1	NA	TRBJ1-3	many	TGCAGTGCTAGAGATACAGGGAAAGGAGGAAACACCATATATTTT	CSARDTGKGGNTIYF
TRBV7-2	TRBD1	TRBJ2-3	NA	TGTGCCAGCAGCCATGACCAGGGGGCGCGTGGCTACACCTATTTT	CASSHDQGARGYTYF
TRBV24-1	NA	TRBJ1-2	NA	TGTGCCACCAGTGACCCGCCGAGGGAGGGCTACACCTTC	CATSDPPREGYTF
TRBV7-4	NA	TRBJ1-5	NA	TGTGCCAGCAGGATGTGGGGGGATAGGTACCAGCAATTT	CASRMWGDRYQQF
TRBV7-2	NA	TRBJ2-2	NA	NA	CASSLLVFGQYFGLF
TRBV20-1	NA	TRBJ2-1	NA	TGCAGTGCTTGCGGATGTTCTAGTAAAAATGAGCAGTTCTTC	CSACGCSSKNEQFF
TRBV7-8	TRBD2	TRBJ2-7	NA	TGTGCCAGCAGTACTAGCGGGAGTTACCCTCGGTACTTC	CASSTSGSYPRYF
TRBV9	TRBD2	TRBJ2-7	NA	TGTGTCAGCAGCGCGTTTTCTAGCGGGGGGGATTACGAGCAGTACTTC	CVSSAFSSGGDYEQYF
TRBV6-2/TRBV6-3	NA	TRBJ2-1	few	TGTGCCAGCAGTTACTCGGGGGGAATTTACAATGAGCAGTCCTTC	CASSYSGGIYNEQSF
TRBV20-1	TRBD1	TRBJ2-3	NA	TGCAGTGCTAGAGACCGGGACAGTGCGACAGATACGCAGTATTTT	CSARDRDSATDTQYF
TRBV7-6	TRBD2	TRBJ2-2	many	TGTGCCAGCAGCTTAGAGCCTAGCGGGAGCACCGGGGAGCTGTTTTTT	CASSLEPSGSTGELFF
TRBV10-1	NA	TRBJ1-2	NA	TGCGCCAGCAGTGACAACTACTATGGCTACACCTTC	CASSDNYYGYTF
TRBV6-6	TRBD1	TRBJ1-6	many	TGTGCCAGCAGCCCGAGACAGGGAAATTCACCCCTCCACTTT	CASSPRQGNSPLHF
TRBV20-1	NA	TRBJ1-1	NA	TGCAGTGCTAGAGATAGAAGCAGTCGTGTTGCTTTCTTT	CSARDRSSRVAFF
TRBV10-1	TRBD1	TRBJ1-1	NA	TGTTCCAGCAGCACAGGGGGGAGTAACACTGAAGCTTTCTTT	CSSSTGGSNTEAFF
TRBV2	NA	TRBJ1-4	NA	TGTGCCAGCAGCCTGCTGGGGTCCGTCGCAAGAGTGTTTTTT	CASSLLGSVARVFF
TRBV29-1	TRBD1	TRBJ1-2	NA	TGCAGCGTGGGGACAGGGGGCTCTTATGGCTACACCTTC	CSVGTGGSYGYTF
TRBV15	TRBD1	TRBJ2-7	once	TGTGCCACCAGCGGAAGGGACAGGGACTACGAGCAGTACTTC	CATSGRDRDYEQYF
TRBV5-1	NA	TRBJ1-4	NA	TGTGCCAGCAGCTTAGGCCCGGGGGAGGGTCGTGAAAAACTGTTTTTT	CASSLGPGEGREKLFF
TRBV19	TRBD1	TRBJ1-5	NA	TGTGCCAGTAGTGCGGGGGGGACAGCCAACAGCAATCAGCCCCAGCATTTT	CASSAGGTANSNQPQHF
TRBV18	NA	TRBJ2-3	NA	TGTGCCAGCTCACCCCGAGACAGGCGATACTCAGATACGCAGTATTTT	CASSPRDRRYSDTQYF
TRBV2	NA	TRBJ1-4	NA	TGTGCCACCATGGTTGACAGAACTTATGAAAAACTGTTTTTT	CATMVDRTYEKLFF
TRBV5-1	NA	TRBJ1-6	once	TGCGCCAGCACCCTTACAGGAAACACTCAGGATAATTCACCCCTCCACTTT	CASTLTGNTQDNSPLHF
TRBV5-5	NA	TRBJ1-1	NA	TGTGCCAGCAGCTTCGACAGTGATGGCTCTGAAGCTTTCTTT	CASSFDSDGSEAFF
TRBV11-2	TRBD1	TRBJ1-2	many	TGTGCCAGCAGAAGACAGGGAGGCGCCTATGGCTACACCTTC	CASRRQGGAYGYTF
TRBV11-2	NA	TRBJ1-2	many	TGTGCCAGCAGCTTAACCCTGGACTATGGCTACACCTTC	CASSLTLDYGYTF
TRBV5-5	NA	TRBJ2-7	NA	TGTGCCAGCAGCTTGGCGGGACAAGACTCCTACGAGCAGTACTTC	CASSLAGQDSYEQYF
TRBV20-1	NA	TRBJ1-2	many	TGCAGTGCTAGAATGGTTAGTCGGGGATCTAACTATGGCTACACCTTC	CSARMVSRGSNYGYTF
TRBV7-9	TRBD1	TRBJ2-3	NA	TGTGCCAGCAGCTCTGGACAGGGGAGAGCAGTGAACACTTATTTT	CASSSGQGRAVNTYF
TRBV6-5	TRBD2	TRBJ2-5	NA	TGTGCCAGCAGTTCCGCTAGCGGGGGCGGAGAGACCCAGTACTTC	CASSSASGGGETQYF
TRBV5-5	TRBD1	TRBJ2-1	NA	TGTGCCAGCAGCTTAAGCCAGGGGGAATACAATGAGCAGTTCTTC	CASSLSQGEYNEQFF
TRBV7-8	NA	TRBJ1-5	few	TGTGCCAGCAGCCTGGACAGCTTCAATCAGCCCCAGCATTTT	CASSLDSFNQPQHF
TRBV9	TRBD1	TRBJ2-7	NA	TGTGCCAGCACCGTTCAGGGGGTTCACTCCTACGACAAGTACTTC	CASTVQGVHSYDKYF
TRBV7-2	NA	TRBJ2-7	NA	TGTGCCAGCAGCCTGGGGGGGCATTACCACCAGCAGTTTTTC	CASSLGGHYHQQFF
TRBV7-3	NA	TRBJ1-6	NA	TGTGCCAGCAGCCCGGGGGTCGGCGGGAGACCCTACGACTTT	CASSPGVGGRPYDF
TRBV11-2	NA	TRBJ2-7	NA	TGTGCCAGCACCTGGGGTGATGGGCAGGGGGGGATCTACGAGCAGTACTTC	CASTWGDGQGGIYEQYF
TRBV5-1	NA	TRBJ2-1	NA	TGCGCCAGCAGCTTGGTCTTTCATGGTGCATGGAATGAGCAGTTCTTC	CASSLVFHGAWNEQFF
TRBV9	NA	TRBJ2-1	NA	TGTGCCAGCAGCGCCCGGGGGGGGGGCCAGGGGGGCAATGAGCAGTTCTTC	CASSARGGGQGGNEQFF
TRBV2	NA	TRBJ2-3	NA	TGTGCCAGCAGCGGTGAGAGCACTAGCACAGATACGCAGTATTTT	CASSGESTSTDTQYF
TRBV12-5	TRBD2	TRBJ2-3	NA	TGTGCCAGCAGTCCAGGGAGGGACACAGATACGCAGTATTTT	CASSPGRDTDTQYF
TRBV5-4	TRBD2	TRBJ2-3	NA	TGTGCCAGCAGCTTGCAACTAGCGGGGGCGGGAGATACGCAGTATTTT	CASSLQLAGAGDTQYF
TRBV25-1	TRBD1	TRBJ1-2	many	TGTGCCTCCAGGACAGGGGGCAACTATGGCTACACCTTC	CASRTGGNYGYTF
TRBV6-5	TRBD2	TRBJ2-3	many	TGTGCCAGCAGTACGGCCGGGACTAGCGGCAGCACAGATACGCAGTATTTT	CASSTAGTSGSTDTQYF
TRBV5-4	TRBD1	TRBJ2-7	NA	TGTGCCAGCAGCAGGAATCGAGAGGGGGCCACCTACGAGCAGTACTTC	CASSRNREGATYEQYF